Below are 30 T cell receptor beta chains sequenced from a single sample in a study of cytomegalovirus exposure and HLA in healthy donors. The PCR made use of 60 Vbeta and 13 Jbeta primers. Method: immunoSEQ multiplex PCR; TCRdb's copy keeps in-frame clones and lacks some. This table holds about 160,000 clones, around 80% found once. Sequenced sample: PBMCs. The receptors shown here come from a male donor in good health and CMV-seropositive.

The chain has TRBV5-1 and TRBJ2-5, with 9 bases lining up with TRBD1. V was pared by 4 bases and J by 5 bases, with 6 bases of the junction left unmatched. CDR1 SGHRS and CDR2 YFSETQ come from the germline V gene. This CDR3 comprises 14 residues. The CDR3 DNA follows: TGCGCCAGCAGCGCGGGACAGGGACGGGAGACCCAGTACTTC. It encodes CASSAGQGRETQYF.

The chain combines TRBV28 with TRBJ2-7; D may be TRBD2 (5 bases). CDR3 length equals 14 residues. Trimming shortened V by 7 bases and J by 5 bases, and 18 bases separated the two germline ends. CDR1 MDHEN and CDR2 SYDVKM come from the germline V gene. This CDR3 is CASTTPGVGNEQYF. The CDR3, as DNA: TGTGCCAGCACCACCCCCGGGGTCGGGAACGAGCAGTACTTC.

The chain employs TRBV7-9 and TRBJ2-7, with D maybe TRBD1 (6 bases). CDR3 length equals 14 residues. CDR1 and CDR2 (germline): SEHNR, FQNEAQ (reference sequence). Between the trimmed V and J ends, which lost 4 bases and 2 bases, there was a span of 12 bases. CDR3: CASSSQQGPYEQYF. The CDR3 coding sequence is TGTGCCAGCAGCTCGCAGCAGGGGCCCTACGAGCAGTACTTC.

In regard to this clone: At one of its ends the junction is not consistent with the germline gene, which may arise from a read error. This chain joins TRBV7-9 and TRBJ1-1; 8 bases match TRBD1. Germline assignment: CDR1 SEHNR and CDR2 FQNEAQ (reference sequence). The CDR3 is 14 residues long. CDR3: CSSRLQGGGTEAFF. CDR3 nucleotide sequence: TGTTCCAGCAGATTACAGGGGGGAGGCACTGAAGCTTTCTTT.

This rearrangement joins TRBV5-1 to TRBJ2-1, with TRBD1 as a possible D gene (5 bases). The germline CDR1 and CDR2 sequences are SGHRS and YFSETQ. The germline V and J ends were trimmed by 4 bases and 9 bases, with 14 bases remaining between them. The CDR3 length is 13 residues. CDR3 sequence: CASSPYPRGEQFF. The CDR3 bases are TGCGCCAGCAGCCCCTACCCTAGGGGTGAGCAGTTCTTC.

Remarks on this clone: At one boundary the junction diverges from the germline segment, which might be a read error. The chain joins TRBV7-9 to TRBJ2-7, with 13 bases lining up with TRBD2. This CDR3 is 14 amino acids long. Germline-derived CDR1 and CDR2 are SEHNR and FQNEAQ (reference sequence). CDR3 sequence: CSSSSGTSGDEQYF. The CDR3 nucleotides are TGTTCCAGCAGCTCCGGGACTAGCGGGGACGAGCAGTACTTC.

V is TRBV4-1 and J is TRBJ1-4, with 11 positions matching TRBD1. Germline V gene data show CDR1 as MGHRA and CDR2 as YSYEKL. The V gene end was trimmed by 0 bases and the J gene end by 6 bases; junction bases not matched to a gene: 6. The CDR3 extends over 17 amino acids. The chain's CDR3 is CASSQEDGGQGDEKLFF. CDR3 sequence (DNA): TGCGCCAGCAGCCAAGAAGACGGGGGACAGGGGGATGAAAAACTGTTTTTT.

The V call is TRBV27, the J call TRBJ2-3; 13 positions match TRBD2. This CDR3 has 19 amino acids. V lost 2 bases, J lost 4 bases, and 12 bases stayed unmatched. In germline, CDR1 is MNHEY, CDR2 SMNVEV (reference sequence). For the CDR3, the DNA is TGTGCCAGCAGTTTACCCGGGCCGGGTACTAGCGGGAGGGCAGATACGCAGTATTTT. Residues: CASSLPGPGTSGRADTQYF.

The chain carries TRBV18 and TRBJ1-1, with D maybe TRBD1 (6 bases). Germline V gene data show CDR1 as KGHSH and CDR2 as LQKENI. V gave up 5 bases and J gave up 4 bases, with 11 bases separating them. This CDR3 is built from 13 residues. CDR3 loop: CASSTGPATEAFF. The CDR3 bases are TGTGCCAGCTCAACAGGGCCGGCCACTGAAGCTTTCTTT.

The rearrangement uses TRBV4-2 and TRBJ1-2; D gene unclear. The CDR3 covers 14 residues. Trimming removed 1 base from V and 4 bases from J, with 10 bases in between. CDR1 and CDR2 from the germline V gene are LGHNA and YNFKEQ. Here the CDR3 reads CASSQAIGSYGYTF. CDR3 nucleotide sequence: TGTGCCAGCAGCCAAGCGATAGGGAGCTATGGCTACACCTTC.

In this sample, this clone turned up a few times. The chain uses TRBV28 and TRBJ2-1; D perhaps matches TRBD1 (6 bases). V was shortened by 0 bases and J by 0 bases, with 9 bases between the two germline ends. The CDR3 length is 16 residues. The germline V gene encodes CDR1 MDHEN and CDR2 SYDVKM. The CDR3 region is CASSLWGAVSYNEQFF. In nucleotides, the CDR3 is TGTGCCAGCAGTTTATGGGGGGCGGTCTCCTACAATGAGCAGTTCTTC.

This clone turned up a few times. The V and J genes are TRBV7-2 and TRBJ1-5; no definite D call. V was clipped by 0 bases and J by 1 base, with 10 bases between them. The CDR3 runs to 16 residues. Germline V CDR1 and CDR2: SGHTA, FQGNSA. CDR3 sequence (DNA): TGTGCCAGCAGCTTAGCTTGGGCAGGAAGCAATCAGCCCCAGCATTTT. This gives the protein CASSLAWAGSNQPQHF.

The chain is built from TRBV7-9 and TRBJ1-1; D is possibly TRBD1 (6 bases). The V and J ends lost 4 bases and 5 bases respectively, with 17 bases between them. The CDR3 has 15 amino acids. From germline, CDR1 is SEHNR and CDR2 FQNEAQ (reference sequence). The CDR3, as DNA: TGTGCCAGCAGCTACGACAGGAAGGGTCGGACTGAAGCTTTCTTT. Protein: CASSYDRKGRTEAFF.

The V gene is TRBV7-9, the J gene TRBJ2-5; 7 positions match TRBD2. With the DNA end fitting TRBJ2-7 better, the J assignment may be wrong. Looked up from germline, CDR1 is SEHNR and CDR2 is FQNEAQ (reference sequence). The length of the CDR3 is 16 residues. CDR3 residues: CASSSKSGGSSYEQYF. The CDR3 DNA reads TGTGCCAGCAGCTCAAAATCCGGGGGGAGCTCCTACGAGCAGTACTTC.

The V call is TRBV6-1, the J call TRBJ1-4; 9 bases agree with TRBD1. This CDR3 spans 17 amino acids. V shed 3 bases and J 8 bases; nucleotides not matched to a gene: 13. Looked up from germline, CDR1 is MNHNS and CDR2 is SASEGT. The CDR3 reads CASSDESSGTGIEKLFF. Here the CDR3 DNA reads TGTGCCAGCAGTGATGAGTCATCCGGGACAGGGATCGAAAAACTGTTTTTT.

The CDR3 region is CASHPKRETGELFF. In DNA, the CDR3 is TGTGCCAGCCACCCGAAACGGGAGACCGGGGAGCTGTTTTTT. The chain links TRBV18 to TRBJ2-2, with D perhaps TRBD2 (6 bases). V was cut by 8 bases and J by 5 bases, with 15 bases left in between. Germline V lookup: CDR1 KGHSH, CDR2 LQKENI. This CDR3 is built from 14 residues.

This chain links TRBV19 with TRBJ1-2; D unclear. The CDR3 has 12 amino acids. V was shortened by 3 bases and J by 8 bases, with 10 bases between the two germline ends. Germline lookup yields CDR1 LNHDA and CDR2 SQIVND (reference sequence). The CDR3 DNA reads TGTGCCAGTAGTATGGGCTTAGGCGGCTACACCTTC. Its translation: CASSMGLGGYTF.

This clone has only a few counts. CDR3 region: CAIKQGARLSGELFF. The CDR3 bases are TGTGCCATCAAGCAGGGGGCTCGCCTAAGCGGGGAGCTGTTTTTT. This chain links TRBV10-3 with TRBJ2-2, with 8 bases lining up with TRBD1. This CDR3 is built from 15 residues. The J segment lost 7 bases and the V segment lost 7 bases, leaving 11 bases of the junction unmatched. In germline, CDR1 is ENHRY, CDR2 SYGVKD.

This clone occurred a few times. CDR3 region: CASSFSGFTEAFF. CDR3 nucleotides: TGTGCCAGCAGTTTCTCAGGGTTCACTGAAGCTTTCTTT. The chain has TRBV27 and TRBJ1-1, with D possibly TRBD1 on 5 matching bases. The V and J ends lost 3 bases and 4 bases respectively, with 9 bases between them. This CDR3 spans 13 amino acids. The germline CDR1 and CDR2 sequences are MNHEY and SMNVEV (reference sequence).

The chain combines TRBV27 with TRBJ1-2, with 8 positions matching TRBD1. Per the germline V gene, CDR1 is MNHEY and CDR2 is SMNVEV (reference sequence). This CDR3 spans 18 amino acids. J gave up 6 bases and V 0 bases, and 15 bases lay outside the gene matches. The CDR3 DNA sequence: TGTGCCAGCAGTTTATCAGTAGGACAGGGACGATCTAAGGATGGCTACACCTTC. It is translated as CASSLSVGQGRSKDGYTF.

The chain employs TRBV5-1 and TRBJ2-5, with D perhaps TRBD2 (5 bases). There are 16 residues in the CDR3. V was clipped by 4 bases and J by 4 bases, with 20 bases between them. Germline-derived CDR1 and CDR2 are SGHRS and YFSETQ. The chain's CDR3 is CASSADWSGSLETQYF. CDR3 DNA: TGCGCCAGCAGCGCGGACTGGTCTGGGTCCCTAGAGACCCAGTACTTC.

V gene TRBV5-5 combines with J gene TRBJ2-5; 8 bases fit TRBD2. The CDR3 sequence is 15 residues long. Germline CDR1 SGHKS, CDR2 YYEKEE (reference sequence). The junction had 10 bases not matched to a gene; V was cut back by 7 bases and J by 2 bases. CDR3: CASRLAGLHQETQYF. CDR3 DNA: TGTGCCAGCCGCCTAGCGGGCCTCCATCAAGAGACCCAGTACTTC.

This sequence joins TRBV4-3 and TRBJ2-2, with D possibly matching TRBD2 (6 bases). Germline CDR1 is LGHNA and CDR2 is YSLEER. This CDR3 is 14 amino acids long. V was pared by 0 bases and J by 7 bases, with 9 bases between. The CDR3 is CASSQEEGLGELFF. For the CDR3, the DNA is TGCGCCAGCAGCCAAGAAGAGGGACTCGGGGAGCTGTTTTTT.

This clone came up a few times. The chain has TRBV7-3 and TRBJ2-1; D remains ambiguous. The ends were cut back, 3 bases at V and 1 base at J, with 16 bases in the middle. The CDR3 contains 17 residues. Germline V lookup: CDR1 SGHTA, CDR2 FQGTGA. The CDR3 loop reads CASSFSPLSSSYNEQFF. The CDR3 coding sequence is TGTGCCAGCAGCTTTTCTCCCCTTTCGTCGTCCTACAATGAGCAGTTCTTC.

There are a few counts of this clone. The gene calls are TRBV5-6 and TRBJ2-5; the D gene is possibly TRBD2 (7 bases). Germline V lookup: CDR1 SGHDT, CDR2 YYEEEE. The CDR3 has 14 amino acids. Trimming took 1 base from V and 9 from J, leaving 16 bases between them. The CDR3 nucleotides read TGTGCCAGCAGCTTGAACCGGCTAGGGGGGGCCCAGTACTTC. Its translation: CASSLNRLGGAQYF.

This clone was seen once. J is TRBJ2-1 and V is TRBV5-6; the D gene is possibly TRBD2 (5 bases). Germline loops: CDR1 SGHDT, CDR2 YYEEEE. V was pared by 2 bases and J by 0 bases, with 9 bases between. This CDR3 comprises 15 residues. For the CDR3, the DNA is TGTGCCAGCAGCTTTAGAGGGAGCTCCTACAATGAGCAGTTCTTC. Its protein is CASSFRGSSYNEQFF. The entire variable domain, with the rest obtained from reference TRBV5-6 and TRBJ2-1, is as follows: DAGVTQSPTHLIKTRGQQVTLRCSPKSGHDTVSWYQQALGQGPQFIFQYYEEEERQRGNFPDRFSGHQFPNYSSELNVNALLLGDSALYLCASSFRGSSYNEQFFGPGTRLTVL.

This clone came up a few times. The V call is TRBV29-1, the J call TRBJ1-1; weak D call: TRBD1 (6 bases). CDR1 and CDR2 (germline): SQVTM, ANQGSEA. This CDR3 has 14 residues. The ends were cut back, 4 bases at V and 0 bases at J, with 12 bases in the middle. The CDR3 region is CSVARTDMNTEAFF. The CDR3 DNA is TGCAGCGTTGCCCGGACAGACATGAACACTGAAGCTTTCTTT.

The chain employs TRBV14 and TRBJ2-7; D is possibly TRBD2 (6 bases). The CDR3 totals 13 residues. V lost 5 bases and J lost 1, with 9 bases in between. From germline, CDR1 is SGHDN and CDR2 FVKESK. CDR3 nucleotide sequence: TGTGCCAGCAGCGAGGAGGGTTCCTACGAGCAGTACTTC. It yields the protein CASSEEGSYEQYF.

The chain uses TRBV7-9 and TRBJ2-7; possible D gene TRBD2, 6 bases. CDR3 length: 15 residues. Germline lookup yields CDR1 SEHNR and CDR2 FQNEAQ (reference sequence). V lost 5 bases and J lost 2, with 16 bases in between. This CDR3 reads CASSPTGTETYEQYF. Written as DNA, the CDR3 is TGTGCCAGCAGCCCGACCGGGACTGAGACCTACGAGCAGTACTTC.

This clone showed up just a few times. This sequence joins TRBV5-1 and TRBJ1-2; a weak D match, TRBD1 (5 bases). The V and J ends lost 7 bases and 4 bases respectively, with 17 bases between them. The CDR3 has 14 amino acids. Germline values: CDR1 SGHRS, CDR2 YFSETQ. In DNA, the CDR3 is TGCGCCAGCGGGCCCCCCGGGGGGGTCTATGGCTACACCTTC. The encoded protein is CASGPPGGVYGYTF.